One and the same sample provided the 15 T cell receptor beta chains below, sequenced in a study of identical twins. TCRdb re-derived calls from the 5' RACE reads in MiXCR, one entry per CDR3 protein. The profile shows 430,000 or so distinct CDR3 sequences, 20% to 25% of them singletons. These records were also assigned to another study, of T cells expressing NK-cell markers.

The sample was CD4+ T cells sorted from blood. The receptor source for this set is a woman aged 18-30 years in good health.

This clonotype was seen more than once but under ten times. This chain joins TRBV25-1 and TRBJ1-1, with D hard to call. Germline values: CDR1 MGHDK, CDR2 SYGVNS. Trimming took 6 bases from V and 1 from J, leaving 6 bases between them. This CDR3 spans 12 amino acids. CDR3 residues: CASRWANTEAFF. Written as DNA, the CDR3 is TGTGCCAGCAGATGGGCGAACACTGAAGCTTTCTTT.

Ten or more counts support this clonotype. The genes are TRBV5-1 and TRBJ2-7; TRBD2 agrees at 10 bases. V shed 4 bases, J shed 0 bases, and the junction held 1 base outside the gene matches. The CDR3 has 14 amino acids. Per the germline V gene, CDR1 is SGHRS and CDR2 is YFSETQ. The DNA of the CDR3 is TGCGCCAGCAGCCTAGCGGGAGACTCCTACGAGCAGTACTTC. Translating gives CASSLAGDSYEQYF.

The chain combines TRBV5-6 with TRBJ2-7; D is unresolved. Germline V CDR1 and CDR2: SGHDT, YYEEEE. CDR3 length: 14 amino acids. Trimming pared 2 bases from V and 2 bases from J, leaving 11 bases between. CDR3 DNA sequence: TGTGCCAGCAGCTTTACTCGGAAGACCTACGAGCAGTACTTC. It translates to CASSFTRKTYEQYF.

The rearrangement joins TRBV6-1 to TRBJ2-3; 8 nucleotides line up with TRBD2. Germline V gene sequence: CDR1 MNHNS, CDR2 SASEGT. Germline trimming cut 5 bases from V and 4 bases from J; bases unmatched to any gene: 11. This CDR3 has 16 residues. As DNA, the CDR3 is TGTGCCAGCAGTCTTCGGAGCGGGAGTCTCGCAGATACGCAGTATTTT. Its translation is CASSLRSGSLADTQYF.

The V gene is TRBV6-2 or TRBV6-3, the J gene TRBJ1-2; 7 bases fit TRBD1. The V gene end was trimmed by 6 bases and the J gene end by 6 bases; junction bases not matched to a gene: 10. Germline V gene data show CDR1 as MNHEY and CDR2 as SVGEGT. The CDR3 has 14 amino acids. As DNA, the CDR3 is TGTGCCAGCAGAACCGACAGGGTAGGGGATGGCTACACCTTC. This translates into CASRTDRVGDGYTF.

The V gene is TRBV29-1, the J gene TRBJ2-1; a possible D gene is TRBD2 (6 bases). The V end lost 3 bases, the J end lost 9 bases, and 12 bases lay between the germline ends. Germline CDR1 is SQVTM and CDR2 is ANQGSEA. The CDR3 extends over 12 amino acids. Written as DNA, the CDR3 is TGCAGCGTTGACGCAGGGAGGACTGAGCAGTTCTTC. Its protein is CSVDAGRTEQFF.

The rearrangement joins TRBV6-2 or TRBV6-3 to TRBJ2-2, with D unclear. The CDR3 is made up of 14 amino acids. CDR1 and CDR2 (germline): MNHEY, SVGEGT. V lost 0 bases to trimming and J lost 4 bases, with 6 bases between them. The CDR3 loop is CASSYSQPTGELFF. The CDR3 nucleotides are TGTGCCAGCAGTTACTCACAGCCCACCGGGGAGCTGTTTTTT.

The chain links TRBV10-3 to TRBJ1-3; D is uncertain. This CDR3 has 11 residues. V was shortened by 6 bases and J by 7 bases, with 7 bases between the two germline ends. Germline CDR1 ENHRY, CDR2 SYGVKD. This CDR3 reads CAIRVTNTIYF. CDR3 in DNA: TGTGCCATCAGAGTAACGAACACCATATATTTT.

The V gene is TRBV6-1, the J gene TRBJ2-2, with TRBD1 as a possible D gene (6 bases). CDR1 is MNHNS, CDR2 SASEGT, per germline. V shed 10 bases and J shed 1 base, with 10 bases lying between them. The CDR3 spans 13 residues. The CDR3 sequence: CATRTVNTGELFF. CDR3 DNA: TGTGCCACCAGGACAGTGAACACCGGGGAGCTGTTTTTT.

The V call is TRBV5-1, the J call TRBJ2-7; possibly TRBD2 for D (6 bases). V lost 5 bases to trimming and J lost 5 bases, with 20 bases between them. Germline loops: CDR1 SGHRS, CDR2 YFSETQ. The CDR3 is 15 amino acids. The CDR3 region is CASRIGGYSVDEQYF. CDR3 sequence (DNA): TGCGCCAGCAGAATCGGAGGGTATTCAGTCGACGAGCAGTACTTC.

The V and J genes are TRBV10-2 and TRBJ2-5; D gene ambiguous. CDR1 is WSHSY and CDR2 is SAAADI in the germline V gene. The CDR3 consists of 13 residues. V lost 6 bases, J lost 2 bases, and 10 bases lay in between. CDR3 in DNA: TGCGCCAGCAGGGTACAGTTACAAGAGACCCAGTACTTC. Translation gives CASRVQLQETQYF.

This chain connects TRBV12-3 or TRBV12-4 to TRBJ2-3; no firm D call. This CDR3 spans 14 amino acids. The V gene lost 0 bases and the J gene lost 7 bases, with 11 bases spanning the gap. This chain's CDR3 is CASSLARSRHTQYF. As DNA, the CDR3 is TGTGCCAGCAGTTTAGCGCGGAGCAGGCATACGCAGTATTTT.

This sequence joins TRBV20-1 and TRBJ2-5, with D perhaps TRBD2 (5 bases). Per the germline V gene, CDR1 is DFQATT and CDR2 is SNEGSKA (reference sequence). The V end lost 2 bases, the J end lost 5 bases, and 15 bases lay between the germline ends. The CDR3 contains 14 residues. CDR3 bases: TGCAGTGCTAGAAGGTCGGCCTCGGGGGAGACCCAGTACTTC. Residues: CSARRSASGETQYF.

The chain links TRBV20-1 to TRBJ1-2; D not certain. V lost 6 bases and J 4 bases, leaving 12 bases between the germline ends. The CDR3 covers 12 residues. Germline loops: CDR1 DFQATT, CDR2 SNEGSKA (reference sequence). CDR3 in DNA: TGCAGTGCCAAGACTGGGAGCTATGGCTACACCTTC. Its protein is CSAKTGSYGYTF.

Only a few counts were recorded for this clonotype. The chain employs TRBV2 and TRBJ2-1; no clear D gene. The CDR3 spans 12 residues. Germline values: CDR1 SNHLY, CDR2 FYNNEI. V shed 4 bases and J shed 8 bases, with 9 bases lying between them. The CDR3 DNA is TGTGCCAGCAGTGTCGGTGGCGATGAGCAGTTCTTC. Translated, it gives CASSVGGDEQFF.